One sample yielded the 16 T cell receptor beta chains listed below, sequenced in a study of T cell responses to AZD1222 COVID-19 vaccine. Sequenced by immunoSEQ multiplex PCR; TCRdb stores in-frame clones only, minus some. The sample records about 88,000 clones, about 91% being singletons. The material was peripheral blood, obtained on day 0 of AZD1222 vaccination. These TCRs come from an adult in good health.

The V call is TRBV6-2 or TRBV6-3, the J call TRBJ2-1, with TRBD1 matching over 8 bases. V shed 2 bases, J shed 4 bases, and the junction held 7 bases outside the gene matches. This CDR3 region has 16 residues. From germline, CDR1 is MNHEY and CDR2 SVGEGT. Written as DNA, the CDR3 is TGTGCCAGCAGTTACGGTTGGGACAGGATTTACAATGAGCAGTTCTTC. Translating gives CASSYGWDRIYNEQFF.

The rearrangement uses TRBV5-5 and TRBJ2-3, with 16 nucleotides matching TRBD2. Germline CDR1 SGHKS, CDR2 YYEKEE (reference sequence). Trimming took 3 bases from V and 0 from J; bases not matched to a gene: 7. This CDR3 has 19 residues. DNA for the CDR3: TGTGCCAGCAGCTCCACCGGGACTAGCGGGAGGGGCAGCACAGATACGCAGTATTTT. Translation: CASSSTGTSGRGSTDTQYF. The full variable domain, its missing parts supplied by reference TRBV5-5 and TRBJ2-3, is DAGVTQSPTHLIKTRGQQVTLRCSPISGHKSVSWYQQVLGQGPQFIFQYYEKEERGRGNFPDRFSARQFPNYSSELNVNALLLGDSALYLCASSSTGTSGRGSTDTQYFGPGTRLTVL.

The rearrangement uses TRBV30 and TRBJ1-1; TRBD1 is a possible D gene (6 bases). Trimming shortened V by 2 bases and J by 4 bases, and 11 bases separated the two germline ends. Germline assignment: CDR1 GTSNPN and CDR2 SVGIG (reference sequence). This CDR3 has 13 amino acids. The CDR3 is CAWSNGGVTEAFF. In DNA form, the CDR3 reads TGTGCCTGGAGTAATGGGGGCGTCACTGAAGCTTTCTTT. The full variable domain, in which reference TRBV30 and TRBJ1-1 provide the parts outside the CDR3, is SQTIHQWPATLVQPVGSPLSLECTVEGTSNPNLYWYRQAAGRGLQLLFYSVGIGQISSEVPQNLSASRPQDRQFILSSKKLLLSDSGFYLCAWSNGGVTEAFFGQGTRLTVV.

The J gene is TRBJ1-4, the V gene TRBV5-1; D may be TRBD1 (5 bases). CDR3 size: 16 residues. V gave up 5 bases and J gave up 4 bases, with 18 bases separating them. Germline values: CDR1 SGHRS, CDR2 YFSETQ. CDR3 sequence (DNA): TGCGCCAGCAGACTGGCCCCTGACAGCAATAATGAAAAACTGTTTTTT. Translated, it gives CASRLAPDSNNEKLFF.

J is TRBJ2-7 and V is TRBV18, with a weak D call TRBD2 (5 bases). V was shortened by 3 bases and J by 1 base, with 10 bases between the two germline ends. This CDR3 spans 14 amino acids. The germline V gene has CDR1 KGHSH and CDR2 LQKENI. The CDR3 sequence: CASSPALASYEQYF. DNA for the CDR3: TGTGCCAGCTCACCGGCGCTAGCTTCCTACGAGCAGTACTTC.

The chain carries TRBV4-2 and TRBJ2-2; D gene ambiguous. V was pared by 3 bases and J by 4 bases, with 15 bases between. CDR1 is LGHNA, CDR2 YNFKEQ, per germline. This CDR3 spans 16 amino acids. The DNA for the CDR3 is TGTGCCAGCAGCCATTGGGCCCCAGCGAGCACCGGGGAGCTGTTTTTT. It codes for CASSHWAPASTGELFF.

The rearrangement uses TRBV5-6 and TRBJ1-2, with 10 bases fitting TRBD1. This CDR3 contains 13 residues. Germline V gene sequence: CDR1 SGHDT, CDR2 YYEEEE. V gave up 5 bases and J gave up 7 bases; unmatched junction bases: 5. This chain's CDR3 is CASRTGGAGGYTF. CDR3 DNA sequence: TGTGCCAGCAGGACAGGGGGCGCGGGTGGCTACACCTTC.

The chain has TRBV2 and TRBJ2-7, with unresolved D. The length of the CDR3 is 14 residues. Germline assignment: CDR1 SNHLY and CDR2 FYNNEI. Trimming pared 2 bases from V and 6 bases from J, leaving 14 bases between. CDR3 DNA: TGTGCCAGCAGTGAATCGTCTAGTGATTCCGAGCAGTACTTC. This encodes CASSESSSDSEQYF.

In this sample, this clone turned up once. The chain carries TRBV7-9 and TRBJ1-3, with D perhaps TRBD1 (5 bases). Germline V lookup: CDR1 SEHNR, CDR2 FQNEAQ (reference sequence). Trimming left V 0 bases short and J 1 base short, with 10 bases between. The CDR3 is made up of 16 amino acids. The CDR3 DNA is TGTGCCAGCAGCTTAGCGGGGGGGATTTCTGGAAACACCATATATTTT. This sequence encodes CASSLAGGISGNTIYF. The entire variable domain, with the rest obtained from reference TRBV7-9 and TRBJ1-3, is as follows: DTGVSQNPRHKITKRGQNVTFRCDPISEHNRLYWYRQTLGQGPEFLTYFQNEAQLEKSRLLSDRFSAERPKGSFSTLEIQRTEQGDSAMYLCASSLAGGISGNTIYFGEGSWLTVV.

The rearrangement uses TRBV13 and TRBJ1-1; tentative D call: TRBD1 (5 bases). The CDR3 has 14 amino acids. Germline V gene data show CDR1 as PRHDT and CDR2 as FYEKMQ (reference sequence). Trimming took off 3 bases at V and 3 bases at J, with 11 bases between the two ends. The CDR3 here is CASSFGGGDTEAFF. The CDR3 nucleotides read TGTGCCAGCAGCTTCGGGGGAGGGGACACTGAAGCTTTCTTT.

The rearrangement uses TRBV7-2 and TRBJ2-7, with 12 bases that match TRBD2. V was clipped by 4 bases and J by 0 bases; unmatched bases: 10. Germline V CDR1 and CDR2: SGHTA, FQGNSA. This CDR3 has 18 amino acids. CDR3 DNA: TGTGCCAGCAGCTCTTCCCCCGGGACTAGCGGGTACTCCTACGAGCAGTACTTC. Its protein is CASSSSPGTSGYSYEQYF.

This clone was seen only a few times. The rearrangement joins TRBV7-8 to TRBJ1-2; perhaps TRBD1 as D (5 bases). Germline CDR1 and CDR2: SGHVS and FQNEAQ. The CDR3 extends over 15 amino acids. V dropped 2 bases and J dropped 5 bases, with 15 bases sitting between them. The CDR3 DNA sequence: TGTGCCAGCAGCTTAACGAGGGACTCTTTTTATGGCTACACCTTC. Translated, it gives CASSLTRDSFYGYTF.

The V gene is TRBV6-2 or TRBV6-3, the J gene TRBJ2-2; possible D gene TRBD2, 7 bases. Trimming took off 2 bases at V and 4 bases at J, with 20 bases between the two ends. The CDR3 consists of 18 residues. CDR1 and CDR2 from the germline V gene are MNHEY and SVGEGT. CDR3 nucleotide sequence: TGTGCCAGCAGTTACAAGGGGGGTCTAGCGGAGCTCACCGGGGAGCTGTTTTTT. It is translated as CASSYKGGLAELTGELFF.

The rearrangement uses TRBV18 and TRBJ1-4; 12 nucleotides match TRBD1. Trimming at V came to 2 bases and at J to 8 bases, leaving 15 bases not matched to a gene. The CDR3 has 19 amino acids. Germline lookup yields CDR1 KGHSH and CDR2 LQKENI. CDR3 bases: TGTGCCAGCTCACCATTCTACACGGGACAGGGGGCAGGATTGGAAAAACTGTTTTTT. Encoded protein: CASSPFYTGQGAGLEKLFF.

This clone was found once. This rearrangement joins TRBV29-1 to TRBJ2-7; a weak D match, TRBD2 (6 bases). This CDR3 contains 13 residues. Trimming took 7 bases from V and 3 from J, leaving 16 bases between them. CDR1 is SQVTM, CDR2 ANQGSEA, per germline. The CDR3 sequence: CSARTTPSYEQYF. CDR3 in DNA: TGCAGCGCGAGGACTACCCCAAGCTACGAGCAGTACTTC.

The CDR3 region is CASSEIGVRRAGYTF. CDR3 sequence (DNA): TGTGCCAGCAGTGAAATAGGTGTACGGAGGGCGGGCTACACCTTC. The chain joins TRBV6-1 to TRBJ1-2, with D unresolved. Germline lookup yields CDR1 MNHNS and CDR2 SASEGT. V lost 2 bases and J lost 8, with 18 bases in between. This CDR3 contains 15 residues.